This TCR beta chain is from a study of blood T cells in healthy people across ages. This clonotype came up a few times. The CDR3 covers 16 residues. Germline CDR1 and CDR2: SGHTA and FQGNSA. With V trimmed by 3 bases and J by 4 bases, 5 bases remained unmatched. Sample-barcoded 5' priming and a J-beta primer mix drove a second PCR of 7 to 11 cycles. TCRdb recomputed calls from the 5' RACE reads with MiXCR, one row per CDR3 protein. The table lists roughly 800,000 distinct CDR3 sequences, just under 25% of them singletons, with more than 8.5% in the top ten. These same records also appear under a second study, on T cells of mothers and their children.

This rearrangement joins TRBV7-2 to TRBJ2-3, with 12 bases identical to TRBD2. The receptor comes from a boy aged 5-17 years in good health. The material sequenced was blood. CDR3 sequence: CASSFPASGGADTQYF. DNA of the CDR3: TGTGCCAGCAGCTTTCCTGCTAGCGGGGGGGCAGATACGCAGTATTTT. Full variable domain (missing parts from reference TRBV7-2 and TRBJ2-3): GAGVSQSPSNKVTEKGKDVELRCDPISGHTALYWYRQSLGQGLEFLIYFQGNSAPDKSGLPSDRFSAERTGGSVSTLTIQRTQQEDSAVYLCASSFPASGGADTQYFGPGTRLTVL.